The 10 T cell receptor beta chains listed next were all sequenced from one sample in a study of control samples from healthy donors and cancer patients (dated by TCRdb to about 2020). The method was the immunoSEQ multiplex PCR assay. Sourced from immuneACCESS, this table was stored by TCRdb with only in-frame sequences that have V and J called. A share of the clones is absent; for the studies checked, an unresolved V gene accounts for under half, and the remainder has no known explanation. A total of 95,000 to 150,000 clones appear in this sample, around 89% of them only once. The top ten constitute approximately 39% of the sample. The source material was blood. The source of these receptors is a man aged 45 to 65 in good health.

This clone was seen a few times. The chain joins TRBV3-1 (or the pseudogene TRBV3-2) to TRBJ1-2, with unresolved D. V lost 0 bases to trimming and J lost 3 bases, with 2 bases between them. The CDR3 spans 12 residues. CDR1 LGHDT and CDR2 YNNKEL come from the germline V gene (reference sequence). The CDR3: CASSQDDYGYTF. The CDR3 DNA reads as TGTGCCAGCAGCCAAGATGACTATGGCTACACCTTC.

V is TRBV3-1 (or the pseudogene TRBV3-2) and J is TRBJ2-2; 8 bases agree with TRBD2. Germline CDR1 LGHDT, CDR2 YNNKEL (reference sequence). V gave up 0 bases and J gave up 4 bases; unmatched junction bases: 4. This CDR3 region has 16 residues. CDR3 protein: CASSQDKRGSTGELFF. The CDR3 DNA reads TGTGCCAGCAGCCAAGATAAGCGGGGGTCCACCGGGGAGCTGTTTTTT.

The CDR3 DNA is TGTGCCAGCAGTTATAGACAGGGCTCCTATGGCTACACCTTC. Its translation: CASSYRQGSYGYTF. This rearrangement joins TRBV6-9 to TRBJ1-2; 7 nucleotides align to TRBD1. The CDR3 is 14 amino acids. Germline V CDR1 and CDR2: MNHGY, SVAAGI. J gave up 4 bases and V 2 bases, and 4 bases lay outside the gene matches.

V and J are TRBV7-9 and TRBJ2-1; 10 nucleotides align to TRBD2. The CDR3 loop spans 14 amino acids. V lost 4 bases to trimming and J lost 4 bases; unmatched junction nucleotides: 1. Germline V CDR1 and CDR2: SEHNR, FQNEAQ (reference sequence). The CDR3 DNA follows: TGTGCCAGCAGCTCGGGACTAGCGTACAATGAGCAGTTCTTC. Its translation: CASSSGLAYNEQFF.

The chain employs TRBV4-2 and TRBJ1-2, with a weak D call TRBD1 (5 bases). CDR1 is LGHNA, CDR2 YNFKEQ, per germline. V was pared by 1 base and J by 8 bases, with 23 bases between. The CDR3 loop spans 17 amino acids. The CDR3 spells CASSQVGQDKLDGGYTF. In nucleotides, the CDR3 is TGTGCCAGCAGCCAAGTCGGCCAGGACAAACTAGATGGGGGCTACACCTTC.

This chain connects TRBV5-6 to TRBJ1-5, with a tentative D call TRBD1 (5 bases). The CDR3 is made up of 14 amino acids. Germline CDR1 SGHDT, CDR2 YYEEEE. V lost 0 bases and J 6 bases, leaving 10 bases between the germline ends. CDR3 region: CASSLGTGPQPQHF. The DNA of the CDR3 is TGTGCCAGCAGCTTGGGCACAGGCCCTCAGCCCCAGCATTTT. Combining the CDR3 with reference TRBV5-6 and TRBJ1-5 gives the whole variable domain DAGVTQSPTHLIKTRGQQVTLRCSPKSGHDTVSWYQQALGQGPQFIFQYYEEEERQRGNFPDRFSGHQFPNYSSELNVNALLLGDSALYLCASSLGTGPQPQHFGDGTRLSIL.

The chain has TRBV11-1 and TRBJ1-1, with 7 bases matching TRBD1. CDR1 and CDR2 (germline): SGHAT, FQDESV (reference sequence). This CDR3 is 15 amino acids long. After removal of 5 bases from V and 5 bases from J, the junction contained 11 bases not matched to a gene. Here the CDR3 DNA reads TGTGCCAGCAGCCTTTCCGGACAGGCGGGAACTGAAGCTTTCTTT. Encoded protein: CASSLSGQAGTEAFF.

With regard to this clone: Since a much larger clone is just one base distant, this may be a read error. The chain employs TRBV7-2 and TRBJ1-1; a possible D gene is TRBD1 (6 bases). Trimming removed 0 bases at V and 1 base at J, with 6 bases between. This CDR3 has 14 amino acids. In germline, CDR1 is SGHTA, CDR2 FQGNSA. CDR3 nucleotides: TGTGCCAGCAGCTTAGCGACAGGGAACACTGAAGCTTTCTTT. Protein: CASSLATGNTEAFF.

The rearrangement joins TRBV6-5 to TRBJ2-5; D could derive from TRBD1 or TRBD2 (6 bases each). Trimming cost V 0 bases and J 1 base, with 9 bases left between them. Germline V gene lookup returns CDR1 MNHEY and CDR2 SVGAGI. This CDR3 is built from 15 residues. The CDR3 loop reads CASSYSGGRQETQYF. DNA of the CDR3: TGTGCCAGCAGTTACTCCGGGGGCCGCCAAGAGACCCAGTACTTC.

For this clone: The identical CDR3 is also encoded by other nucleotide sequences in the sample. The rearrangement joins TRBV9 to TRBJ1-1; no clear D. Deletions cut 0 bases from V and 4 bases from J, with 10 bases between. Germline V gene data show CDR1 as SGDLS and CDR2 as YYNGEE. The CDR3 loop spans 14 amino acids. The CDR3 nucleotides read TGTGCCAGCAGCGTAGGGGTCGGGGTCACTGAAGCTTTCTTT. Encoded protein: CASSVGVGVTEAFF.